The 31 T cell receptor beta chains given below trace back to one sample, sequenced in a study of beta chain features in type 1 diabetes. The study reverse transcribed the entire isolated RNA, so it sequenced expressed TCRB transcripts. Clones were sequenced by immunoSEQ multiplex PCR, and TCRdb holds only the in-frame ones, with some missing. Of about 450,000 clones listed, roughly an eighth are singletons. Sequencing was done on a sample of naive CD4+ T cells from blood. These receptors were taken from a woman aged 18 to 35 in good health.

The genes are TRBV30 and TRBJ2-1; D unresolved. From germline, CDR1 is GTSNPN and CDR2 SVGIG (reference sequence). CDR3 length equals 16 residues. V lost 8 bases, J lost 0 bases, and 20 bases lay in between. Here the CDR3 DNA reads TGTGCCCGGGCTTCCCGGAAGACGAGCTCCTACAATGAGCAGTTCTTC. It codes for CARASRKTSSYNEQFF. The full variable domain, rest sourced from reference TRBV30 and TRBJ2-1, is SQTIHQWPATLVQPVGSPLSLECTVEGTSNPNLYWYRQAAGRGLQLLFYSVGIGQISSEVPQNLSASRPQDRQFILSSKKLLLSDSGFYLCARASRKTSSYNEQFFGPGTRLTVL.

V is TRBV29-1 and J is TRBJ2-3, with D maybe TRBD2 (6 bases). CDR3 size: 16 residues. Trimming removed 5 bases from V and 0 bases from J, with 18 bases in between. In germline, CDR1 is SQVTM, CDR2 ANQGSEA. The CDR3 is CSVRGARRESTDTQYF. CDR3 nucleotides: TGCAGCGTTCGCGGGGCCAGGCGAGAGAGCACAGATACGCAGTATTTT.

This chain joins TRBV4-3 and TRBJ1-4; D gene ambiguous. The CDR3 has 15 residues. Looked up from germline, CDR1 is LGHNA and CDR2 is YSLEER. V lost 0 bases and J lost 7, with 12 bases in between. CDR3 residues: CASSQDWARSEKLFF. For the CDR3, the DNA is TGCGCCAGCAGCCAAGATTGGGCCAGGAGTGAAAAACTGTTTTTT.

J is TRBJ1-6 and V is TRBV19; the D is unclear. V lost 5 bases to trimming and J lost 7 bases, with 6 bases between them. CDR3 length: 12 residues. CDR1 is LNHDA, CDR2 SQIVND, per germline (reference sequence). CDR3: CASSSVNSPLHF. In DNA form, the CDR3 reads TGTGCCAGTAGTTCGGTAAATTCACCCCTCCACTTT.

This clone was observed a handful of times. V and J are TRBV18 and TRBJ2-2, with a weak D call TRBD1 (6 bases). Trimming took 1 base from V and 2 from J, leaving 8 bases between them. Germline CDR1 is KGHSH and CDR2 is LQKENI. CDR3 length: 15 residues. CDR3: CASSPRTDNTGELFF. The CDR3 nucleotides read TGTGCCAGCTCACCACGGACAGACAACACCGGGGAGCTGTTTTTT.

The rearrangement joins TRBV29-1 to TRBJ1-2; D gene uncertain. Between the trimmed V and J ends, which lost 3 bases and 0 bases, there was a span of 8 bases. CDR3 length: 13 residues. CDR1 and CDR2 (germline): SQVTM, ANQGSEA. CDR3 DNA sequence: TGCAGCGTTGAGTCTAGATCTAACTATGGCTACACCTTC. This sequence encodes CSVESRSNYGYTF. Drawing the rest from reference TRBV29-1 and TRBJ1-2, the complete variable domain is SAVISQKPSRDICQRGTSLTIQCQVDSQVTMMFWYRQQPGQSLTLIATANQGSEATYESGFVIDKFPISRPNLTFSTLTVSNMSPEDSSIYLCSVESRSNYGYTFGSGTRLTVV.

The chain links TRBV28 to TRBJ2-7; D may be TRBD1 or TRBD2 (5 bases each). This CDR3 contains 15 residues. The V end was cut by 4 bases, the J end by 2 bases, with 15 bases between. Germline V gene lookup returns CDR1 MDHEN and CDR2 SYDVKM. In nucleotides, the CDR3 is TGTGCCAGCAGTTCTATCGGGACGGCGACCTACGAGCAGTACGTC. Protein sequence: CASSSIGTATYEQYV.

The chain joins TRBV5-1 to TRBJ2-2, with 7 nucleotides matching TRBD2. The CDR3 length is 15 residues. Germline V lookup: CDR1 SGHRS, CDR2 YFSETQ. Unmatched junction bases numbered 8, after V lost 4 bases and J lost 5 bases. The chain's CDR3 is CASSQASGNTGELFF. The CDR3 DNA follows: TGCGCCAGCAGCCAAGCTAGCGGAAATACCGGGGAGCTGTTTTTT.

This clone was observed once. This rearrangement joins TRBV11-2 to TRBJ2-3, with no clear D. Trimming left V 0 bases short and J 6 bases short, with 19 bases between. The CDR3 length is 17 residues. CDR1 SGHAT and CDR2 FQNNGV come from the germline V gene. This chain's CDR3 is CASSLDYGASGEDTQYF. The CDR3, as DNA: TGTGCCAGCAGCTTAGATTATGGAGCGTCCGGAGAGGATACGCAGTATTTT.

This clone came up a few times. V is TRBV5-1 and J is TRBJ1-1; TRBD1 might be the D (6 bases). V was pared by 7 bases and J by 1 base, with 14 bases between. This CDR3 comprises 14 residues. The germline gives CDR1 SGHRS, CDR2 YFSETQ. The CDR3 DNA reads as TGCGCCAGCTGGGCGGGGGCGTCGAACACTGAAGCTTTCTTT. Translation gives CASWAGASNTEAFF. Full variable domain (rest looked up from reference TRBV5-1 and TRBJ1-1): KAGVTQTPRYLIKTRGQQVTLSCSPISGHRSVSWYQQTPGQGLQFLFEYFSETQRNKGNFPGRFSGRQFSNSRSEMNVSTLELGDSALYLCASWAGASNTEAFFGQGTRLTVV.

CDR3 bases: TGTGCCAGCAGCTCCCCGACAGGATCACAAGAGACCCAGTACTTC. Translated, it gives CASSSPTGSQETQYF. The V call is TRBV7-2, the J call TRBJ2-5; possibly TRBD1 for D (6 bases). V shed 4 bases and J shed 2 bases, with 14 bases lying between them. The germline V gene has CDR1 SGHTA and CDR2 FQGNSA. The CDR3 spans 15 residues.

The chain carries TRBV19 and TRBJ1-5; D remains unclear. The germline gives CDR1 LNHDA, CDR2 SQIVND (reference sequence). CDR3 length: 15 amino acids. Trimming took 9 bases from V and 6 from J, leaving 21 bases between them. CDR3 DNA sequence: TGTGCCAGCAACCCGAGACATGGTTCGGGTCAGCCCCAGCATTTT. It codes for CASNPRHGSGQPQHF.

This chain joins TRBV7-9 and TRBJ2-1; 7 nucleotides align to TRBD1. After removal of 0 bases from V and 2 bases from J, the junction contained 1 base not matched to a gene. The CDR3 is 15 residues long. CDR1 is SEHNR, CDR2 FQNEAQ, per germline (reference sequence). The chain's CDR3 is CASSLAGTAYNEQFF. The CDR3 coding sequence is TGTGCCAGCAGCTTAGCCGGGACAGCCTACAATGAGCAGTTCTTC.

This clone was counted a few times. This chain joins TRBV2 and TRBJ1-2; possible D gene TRBD1, 5 bases. The length of the CDR3 is 12 residues. Trimming removed 10 bases at V and 8 bases at J, with 17 bases between. Per the germline V gene, CDR1 is SNHLY and CDR2 is FYNNEI. This CDR3 reads CATQDEGTGYTF. CDR3 bases: TGTGCCACCCAAGATGAAGGGACCGGCTACACCTTC.

The V call is TRBV25-1, the J call TRBJ2-2, with D unresolved. The CDR3 has 15 amino acids. Germline lookup yields CDR1 MGHDK and CDR2 SYGVNS. Trimming stripped 5 bases from V and 1 base from J, with 11 bases between. The CDR3 DNA is TGTGCCAGCAGTCCGGGTAGCTTGAACACCGGGGAGCTGTTTTTT. Translating gives CASSPGSLNTGELFF.

The chain's CDR3 is CASSQYGTALNYGYTF. The CDR3, as DNA: TGTGCCAGCAGCCAATACGGGACCGCCCTAAACTATGGCTACACCTTC. V gene TRBV7-2 combines with J gene TRBJ1-2; maybe TRBD1 (5 bases). The CDR3 has 16 amino acids. The germline V gene has CDR1 SGHTA and CDR2 FQGNSA. Trimming removed 5 bases from V and 2 bases from J, with 18 bases in between.

The rearrangement joins TRBV4-2 to TRBJ2-2; D uncertain. Germline V gene data show CDR1 as LGHNA and CDR2 as YNFKEQ. Trimming took 1 base from V and 7 from J, leaving 7 bases between them. The CDR3 contains 13 residues. CDR3 nucleotide sequence: TGTGCCAGCAGCCAAGTCGCGGACGGGGAGCTGTTTTTT. Translated: CASSQVADGELFF.

The chain is built from TRBV23-1 and TRBJ1-2; D might be TRBD1 (6 bases). TRBV23-1 is known as an ORF, though its function is uncertain. V dropped 2 bases and J dropped 4 bases, with 14 bases sitting between them. This CDR3 is built from 15 residues. CDR3 protein: CASSQLGQLVYGYTF. In DNA, the CDR3 is TGCGCCAGCAGTCAACTTGGACAGCTTGTCTATGGCTACACCTTC.

The chain recombines TRBV2 with TRBJ2-5; possibly TRBD1 for D (5 bases). V gave up 5 bases and J gave up 5 bases, with 12 bases separating them. The CDR3 is 13 amino acids. Germline V lookup: CDR1 SNHLY, CDR2 FYNNEI. This CDR3 is CASSPYGHETQYF. The CDR3 DNA reads TGTGCCAGCAGTCCATATGGACATGAGACCCAGTACTTC.

This clone was detected a few times. The V call is TRBV7-9, the J call TRBJ2-5; D not resolved. CDR3 length: 11 amino acids. Germline V gene lookup returns CDR1 SEHNR and CDR2 FQNEAQ (reference sequence). Trimming removed 6 bases from V and 5 bases from J, with 7 bases in between. This CDR3 is CASSPWETQYF. DNA for the CDR3: TGTGCCAGCAGTCCGTGGGAGACCCAGTACTTC.

The chain links TRBV7-2 to TRBJ2-3; D not resolved. V gave up 5 bases and J gave up 7 bases, with 10 bases separating them. Germline CDR1 and CDR2: SGHTA and FQGNSA. The CDR3 is made up of 12 amino acids. CDR3 sequence (DNA): TGTGCCAGCAGCCCATCGAGGAATACGCAGTATTTT. This translates into CASSPSRNTQYF.

This clone has just a few counts. The J gene is TRBJ2-2, the V gene TRBV7-2; 8 bases map to TRBD2. CDR3 length equals 18 residues. The V and J ends lost 7 bases and 4 bases, in that order; junction bases with no gene match: 17. The V gene's germline CDR1 is SGHTA and CDR2 FQGNSA. In DNA, the CDR3 is TGTGCCAGCACCCACCACCTTGCCGGGACTAGGGTCACCGGGGAGCTGTTTTTT. It specifies CASTHHLAGTRVTGELFF.

Only a few counts were recorded for this clone. V usage is TRBV5-6 and J usage is TRBJ2-3; 9 bases align to TRBD2. Germline V gene sequence: CDR1 SGHDT, CDR2 YYEEEE. Unmatched junction bases numbered 10, after V lost 2 bases and J lost 6 bases. The CDR3 spans 16 residues. The CDR3 is CASSFIASGASDTQYF. The CDR3 bases are TGTGCCAGCAGCTTTATTGCTAGCGGGGCGTCGGATACGCAGTATTTT.

The V and J genes are TRBV5-6 and TRBJ2-7, with D uncertain. Germline V lookup: CDR1 SGHDT, CDR2 YYEEEE. Deletions cut 2 bases from V and 4 bases from J, with 7 bases between. The CDR3 is 12 amino acids. The chain's CDR3 is CASSFDRYEQYF. The CDR3 DNA follows: TGTGCCAGCAGCTTTGACCGTTACGAGCAGTACTTC.

The chain employs TRBV9 and TRBJ2-1, with D possibly being TRBD1 (5 bases). Trimming shortened V by 7 bases and J by 14 bases, and 16 bases separated the two germline ends. This CDR3 region has 11 residues. Germline V CDR1 and CDR2: SGDLS, YYNGEE. Written as DNA, the CDR3 is TGTGCCAGCGGCGACAGTACGCTAAAGTTCTTC. It specifies CASGDSTLKFF.

The chain combines TRBV5-6 with TRBJ1-2; maybe TRBD1 (5 bases). Trimming left V 4 bases short and J 0 bases short, with 22 bases between. Per germline, CDR1 SGHDT and CDR2 YYEEEE. The CDR3 has 18 amino acids. The CDR3 coding sequence is TGTGCCAGCAGCCGAGGGAGGCAGGGCCATCGGGCTAACTATGGCTACACCTTC. Encoded protein: CASSRGRQGHRANYGYTF.

Only a few counts were recorded for this clone. The chain recombines TRBV7-2 with TRBJ2-1, with D unresolved. The CDR3 sequence is 14 residues long. Germline V gene lookup returns CDR1 SGHTA and CDR2 FQGNSA. V lost 3 bases and J 9 bases, leaving 15 bases between the germline ends. The CDR3 is CASSFRAPNGEQFF. The CDR3 region has the DNA TGTGCCAGCAGCTTCCGGGCCCCGAACGGTGAGCAGTTCTTC.

A few counts support this clone. The chain has TRBV5-4 and TRBJ2-3; D not resolved. Germline-derived CDR1 and CDR2 are SGHNT and YYREEE (reference sequence). Trimming removed 5 bases from V and 6 bases from J, with 7 bases in between. The CDR3 covers 11 residues. The CDR3 DNA is TGTGCCAGCAGAAGGGCGGATACGCAGTATTTT. Protein sequence: CASRRADTQYF.

The chain is built from TRBV7-6 and TRBJ2-7; TRBD2 agrees at 7 bases. The ends lost 4 bases at V and 3 bases at J; junction bases unmatched: 12. The CDR3 is 16 amino acids. Per germline, CDR1 SGHVS and CDR2 FNYEAQ. The CDR3 region has the DNA TGTGCCAGCAGCTCCATAAGGGGAGCGGGAATCTACGAGCAGTACTTC. Its protein product is CASSSIRGAGIYEQYF.

The V call is TRBV10-3, the J call TRBJ2-1; D may correspond to TRBD1 or TRBD2 (6 bases each). Germline loops: CDR1 ENHRY, CDR2 SYGVKD. This CDR3 spans 15 amino acids. The germline V and J ends were trimmed by 8 bases and 2 bases, with 16 bases remaining between them. The CDR3 protein is CAISVGGGPYNEQFF. In nucleotides, the CDR3 is TGTGCCATCTCTGTAGGAGGGGGTCCCTACAATGAGCAGTTCTTC.

This clone has a handful of counts. V and J are TRBV11-3 and TRBJ2-3; D is uncertain. CDR1 SGHNT and CDR2 YENEEA come from the germline V gene. Trimming cost V 8 bases and J 4 bases, with 19 bases left between them. The CDR3 totals 15 residues. This CDR3 reads CASGVPGRGADTQYF. CDR3 nucleotide sequence: TGTGCCAGCGGGGTCCCGGGCCGAGGAGCAGATACGCAGTATTTT.